The 14 T cell receptor beta chains presented below share a single source sample, sequenced in a study of blood T cell repertoires in COVID-19. TCRdb keeps only in-frame clones here, not all; method: immunoSEQ multiplex PCR. This table has almost 250,000 clones, roughly 86% appearing once. Material: peripheral blood. These receptor sequences come from a woman in her sixties who had recovered from COVID-19.

The sample holds one count of this clone. The rearrangement joins TRBV5-1 to TRBJ2-2, with 8 positions matching TRBD1. Germline lookup yields CDR1 SGHRS and CDR2 YFSETQ. V was pared by 3 bases and J by 1 base, with 5 bases of the junction left unmatched. This CDR3 spans 16 amino acids. CDR3 sequence reads: CASSYFGTGNTGELFF. The CDR3 DNA follows: TGCGCCAGCAGCTATTTTGGGACAGGGAACACCGGGGAGCTGTTTTTT.

The chain uses TRBV7-2 and TRBJ1-3; tentatively, D is TRBD1 (6 bases). V was trimmed by 7 bases and J by 4 bases, leaving 11 bases between them. In germline, CDR1 is SGHTA, CDR2 FQGNSA. This CDR3 has 13 residues. CDR3 DNA: TGTGCCAGCACAGGGGATTTGGGAAACACCATATATTTT. This codes for CASTGDLGNTIYF.

The chain is built from TRBV7-9 and TRBJ2-1, with TRBD1 matching over 8 bases. With 7 bases clipped from V and 2 bases from J, the junction kept 4 bases outside the gene matches. CDR3 length: 14 amino acids. CDR1 is SEHNR and CDR2 is FQNEAQ in the germline V gene (reference sequence). This CDR3 is CASTTGETYNEQFF. For the CDR3, the DNA is TGTGCCAGCACGACAGGGGAGACCTACAATGAGCAGTTCTTC.

The V call is TRBV3-1 (or the pseudogene TRBV3-2), the J call TRBJ2-3; a weak D match, TRBD2 (6 bases). The CDR3 has 14 amino acids. V gave up 4 bases and J gave up 6 bases, with 14 bases separating them. CDR1 and CDR2 (germline): LGHDT, YNNKEL (reference sequence). CDR3 coding DNA: TGTGCCAGCAGCCGAGAAGGACTAACGGATACGCAGTATTTT. This translates into CASSREGLTDTQYF.

The chain is built from TRBV9 and TRBJ2-5; 10 nucleotides match TRBD2. The CDR3 loop spans 16 amino acids. Germline CDR1 reads SGDLS; CDR2 reads YYNGEE. V trimming: 0 bases; J trimming: 5 bases; junction bases outside the gene matches: 7. The CDR3 protein is CASSVAPAGGRETQYF. The CDR3 DNA reads as TGTGCCAGCAGCGTAGCCCCAGCGGGGGGGCGCGAGACCCAGTACTTC. Complete variable domain (other parts from reference TRBV9 and TRBJ2-5): DSGVTQTPKHLITATGQRVTLRCSPRSGDLSVYWYQQSLDQGLQFLIQYYNGEERAKGNILERFSAQQFPDLHSELNLSSLELGDSALYFCASSVAPAGGRETQYFGPGTRLLVL.

The chain is built from TRBV4-1 and TRBJ1-2, with TRBD1 matching 9 bases. The CDR3 is 15 amino acids. Germline V gene data show CDR1 as MGHRA and CDR2 as YSYEKL. V gave up 2 bases and J gave up 1 base; unmatched junction bases: 2. The CDR3, as DNA: TGCGCCAGCAGCCAACGGGACAGGGATAACTATGGCTACACCTTC. Translated: CASSQRDRDNYGYTF.

V is TRBV19 and J is TRBJ2-5; TRBD2 is a possible D gene (6 bases). The CDR3 sequence is 16 residues long. Germline assignment: CDR1 LNHDA and CDR2 SQIVND (reference sequence). Trimming stripped 2 bases from V and 4 bases from J, with 17 bases between. This CDR3 is CASSIRGRPVLETQYF. The CDR3, as DNA: TGTGCCAGTAGTATACGGGGGAGGCCGGTTTTAGAGACCCAGTACTTC.

The DNA for the CDR3 is TGCGCCAGCAGCTCGGAAGGACAGGGATATGGCTACACCTTC. This codes for CASSSEGQGYGYTF. This chain connects TRBV5-1 to TRBJ1-2; 8 bases are shared with TRBD1. The CDR3 is 14 amino acids. Germline V gene data show CDR1 as SGHRS and CDR2 as YFSETQ. Trimming removed 3 bases from V and 5 bases from J; junction bases left unmatched: 6.

This clone was observed a handful of times. The chain joins TRBV28 to TRBJ1-1; D is unresolved. The CDR3 sequence is 13 residues long. The germline V gene encodes CDR1 MDHEN and CDR2 SYDVKM. The ends were cut back, 7 bases at V and 5 bases at J, with 14 bases in the middle. The CDR3 loop is CASIKSYETEAFF. In DNA form, the CDR3 reads TGTGCCAGCATTAAGTCATACGAGACTGAAGCTTTCTTT.

The V call is TRBV19, the J call TRBJ1-1; maybe TRBD1 (6 bases). V lost 6 bases and J lost 0, with 11 bases in between. The germline V gene has CDR1 LNHDA and CDR2 SQIVND (reference sequence). This CDR3 comprises 14 residues. CDR3 amino acids: CASRPDRMNTEAFF. CDR3 bases: TGTGCCAGTAGGCCAGACAGGATGAACACTGAAGCTTTCTTT.

This sequence joins TRBV14 and TRBJ2-7, with 10 bases identical to TRBD1. Germline values: CDR1 SGHDN, CDR2 FVKESK. V gave up 1 base and J gave up 3 bases; unmatched junction bases: 3. The CDR3 covers 15 residues. The CDR3 nucleotides are TGTGCCAGCAGCCAAGGGTGGGACAGGGGCTACGAGCAGTACTTC. This translates into CASSQGWDRGYEQYF.

This chain links TRBV7-2 with TRBJ2-1; 9 positions agree with TRBD1. V lost 4 bases to trimming and J lost 7 bases; unmatched junction nucleotides: 8. The CDR3 is 15 residues long. CDR1 and CDR2 (germline): SGHTA, FQGNSA. The CDR3 bases are TGTGCCAGCAGCTCTGACAGGGGGGCGGTGAATGAGCAGTTCTTC. It codes for CASSSDRGAVNEQFF.

The V and J genes are TRBV11-1 and TRBJ1-4, with D maybe TRBD1 (6 bases). Looked up from germline, CDR1 is SGHAT and CDR2 is FQDESV (reference sequence). V lost 5 bases and J lost 7, with 14 bases in between. The CDR3 is made up of 14 amino acids. Here the CDR3 DNA reads TGTGCCAGCAGCCCCAAGGGGGACGGTGAAAAACTGTTTTTT. It codes for CASSPKGDGEKLFF.

The chain couples TRBV18 to TRBJ1-5, with D possibly TRBD1 on 6 matching bases. V shed 5 bases and J shed 3 bases, with 14 bases lying between them. Germline CDR1 is KGHSH and CDR2 is LQKENI. The length of the CDR3 is 15 residues. The CDR3 nucleotides read TGTGCCAGCTCAACCGGGGGGGGCGACAATCAGCCCCAGCATTTT. Protein: CASSTGGGDNQPQHF.